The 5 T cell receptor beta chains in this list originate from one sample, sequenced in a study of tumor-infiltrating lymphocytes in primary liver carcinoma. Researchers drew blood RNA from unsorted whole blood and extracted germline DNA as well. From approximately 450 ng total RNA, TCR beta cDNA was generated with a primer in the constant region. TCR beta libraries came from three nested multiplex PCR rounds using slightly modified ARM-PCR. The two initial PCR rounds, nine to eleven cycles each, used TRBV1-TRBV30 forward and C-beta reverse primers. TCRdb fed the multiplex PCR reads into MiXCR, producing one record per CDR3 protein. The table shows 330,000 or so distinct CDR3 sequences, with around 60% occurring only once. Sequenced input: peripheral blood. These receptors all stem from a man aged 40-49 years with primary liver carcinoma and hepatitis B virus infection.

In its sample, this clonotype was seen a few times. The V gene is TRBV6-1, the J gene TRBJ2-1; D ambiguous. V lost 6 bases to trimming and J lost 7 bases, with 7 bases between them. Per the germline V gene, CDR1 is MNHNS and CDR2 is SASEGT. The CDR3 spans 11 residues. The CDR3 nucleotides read TGTGCCAGCAGCTCGCTAAATGAGCAGTTCTTC. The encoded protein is CASSSLNEQFF.

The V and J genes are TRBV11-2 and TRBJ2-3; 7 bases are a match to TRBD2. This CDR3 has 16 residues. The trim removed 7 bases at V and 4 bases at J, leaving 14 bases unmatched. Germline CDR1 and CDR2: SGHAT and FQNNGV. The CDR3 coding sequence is TGTGCCAGCAACCTACTACTTGTGCGGGAGTCAGATACGCAGTATTTT. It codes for CASNLLLVRESDTQYF.

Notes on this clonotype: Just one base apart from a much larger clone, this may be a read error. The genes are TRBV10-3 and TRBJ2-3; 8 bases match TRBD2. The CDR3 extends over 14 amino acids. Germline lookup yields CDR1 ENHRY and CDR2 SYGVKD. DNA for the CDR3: TGTGCCACCAGTTTACTAGCGGACACAGATACGCAGTATTTT. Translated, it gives CATSLLADTDTQYF.

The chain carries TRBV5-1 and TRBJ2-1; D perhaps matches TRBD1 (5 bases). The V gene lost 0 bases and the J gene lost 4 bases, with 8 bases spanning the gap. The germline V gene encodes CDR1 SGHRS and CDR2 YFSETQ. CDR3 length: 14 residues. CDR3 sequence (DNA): TGCGCCAGCAGCTTGGAAGGGGTATACAATGAGCAGTTCTTC. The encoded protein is CASSLEGVYNEQFF.

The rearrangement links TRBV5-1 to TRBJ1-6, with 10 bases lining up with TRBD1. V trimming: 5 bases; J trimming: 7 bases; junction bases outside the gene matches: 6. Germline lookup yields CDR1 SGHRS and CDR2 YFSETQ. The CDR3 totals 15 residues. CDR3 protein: CASSPGTGANSPLHF. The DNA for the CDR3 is TGCGCCAGCAGTCCAGGGACAGGGGCCAATTCACCCCTCCACTTT.